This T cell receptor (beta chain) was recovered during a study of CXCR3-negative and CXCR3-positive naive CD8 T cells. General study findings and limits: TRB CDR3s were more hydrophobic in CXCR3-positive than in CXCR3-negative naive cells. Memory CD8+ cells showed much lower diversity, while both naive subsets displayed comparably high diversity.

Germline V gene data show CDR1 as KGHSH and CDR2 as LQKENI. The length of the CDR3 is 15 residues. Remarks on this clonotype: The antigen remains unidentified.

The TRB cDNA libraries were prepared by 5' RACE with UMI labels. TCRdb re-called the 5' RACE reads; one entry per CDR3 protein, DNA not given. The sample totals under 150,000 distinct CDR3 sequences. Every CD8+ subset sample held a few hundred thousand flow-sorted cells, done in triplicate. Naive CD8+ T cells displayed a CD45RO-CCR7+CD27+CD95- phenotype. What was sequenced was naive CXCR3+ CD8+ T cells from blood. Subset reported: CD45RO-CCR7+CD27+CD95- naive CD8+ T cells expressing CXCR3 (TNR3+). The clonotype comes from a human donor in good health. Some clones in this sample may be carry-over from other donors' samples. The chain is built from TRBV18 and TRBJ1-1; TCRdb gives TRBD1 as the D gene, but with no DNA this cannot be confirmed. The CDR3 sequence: CASSPRQGVLTEAFF.